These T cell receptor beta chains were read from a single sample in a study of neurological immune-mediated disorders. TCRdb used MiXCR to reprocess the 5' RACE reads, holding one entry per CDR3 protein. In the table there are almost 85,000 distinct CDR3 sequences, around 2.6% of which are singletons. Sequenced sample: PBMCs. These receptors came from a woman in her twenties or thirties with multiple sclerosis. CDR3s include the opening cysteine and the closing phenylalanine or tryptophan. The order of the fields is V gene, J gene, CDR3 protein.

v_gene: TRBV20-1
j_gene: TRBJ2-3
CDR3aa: CSARDILAGATDTQYF

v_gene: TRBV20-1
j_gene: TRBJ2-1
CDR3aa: CSAGGRNEQFF

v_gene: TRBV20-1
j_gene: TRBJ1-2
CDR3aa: CSARDPDQANYGYTF

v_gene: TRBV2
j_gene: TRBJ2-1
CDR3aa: CASRANTGHEQFF

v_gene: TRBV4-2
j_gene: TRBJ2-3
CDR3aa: CASSQGWLGRGRESQDTQYF

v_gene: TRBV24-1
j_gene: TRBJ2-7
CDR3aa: CATSATGANSYEQYF

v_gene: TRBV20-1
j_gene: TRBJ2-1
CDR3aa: CSARDRAGVAVSYNEQFF

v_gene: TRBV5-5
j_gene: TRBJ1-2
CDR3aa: CASSPVQGQYGYTF

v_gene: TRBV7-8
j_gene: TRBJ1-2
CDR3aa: CASSPRQGARLYGYTF

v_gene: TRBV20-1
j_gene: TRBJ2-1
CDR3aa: CSARRQRGLFNEQFF

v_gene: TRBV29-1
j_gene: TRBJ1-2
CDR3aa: CSVEATGVDYGYTF

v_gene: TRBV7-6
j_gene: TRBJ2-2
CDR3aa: CASSFLLAGEVGTGELFF

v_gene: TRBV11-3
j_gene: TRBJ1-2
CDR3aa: CASSGANYGYTF

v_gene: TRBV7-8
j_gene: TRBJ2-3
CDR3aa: CASSQGARTDTQYF

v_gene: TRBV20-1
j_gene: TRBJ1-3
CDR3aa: CSASRTGMGNTIYF

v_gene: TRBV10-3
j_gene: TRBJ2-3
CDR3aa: CAISGLAGTDTQYF

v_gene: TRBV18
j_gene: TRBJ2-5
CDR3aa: CASSPRGQGTQYF

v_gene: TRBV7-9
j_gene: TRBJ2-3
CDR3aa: CASSLNRGGTDTQYF

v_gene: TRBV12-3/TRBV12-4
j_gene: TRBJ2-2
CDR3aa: CASLRELAGELFF

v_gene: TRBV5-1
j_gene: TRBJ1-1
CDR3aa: CASSSRMGRGMNTEAFF

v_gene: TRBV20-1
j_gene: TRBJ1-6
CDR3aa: CSAFRQPGSPLHF

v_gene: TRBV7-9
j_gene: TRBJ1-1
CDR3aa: CASSLMVGLDTEAFF

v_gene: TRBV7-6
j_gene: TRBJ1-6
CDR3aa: CASSLGDRPLHF

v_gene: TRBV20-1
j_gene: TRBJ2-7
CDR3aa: CSAREGSFSYEQYF

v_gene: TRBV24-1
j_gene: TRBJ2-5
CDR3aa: CATSEPGQGVETQYF

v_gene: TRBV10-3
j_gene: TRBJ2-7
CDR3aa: CAMGAGPGNEQYF

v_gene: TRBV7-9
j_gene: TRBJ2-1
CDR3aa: CASSASGSTYNEQFF

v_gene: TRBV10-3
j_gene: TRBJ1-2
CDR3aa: CAIRTPNYGYTF

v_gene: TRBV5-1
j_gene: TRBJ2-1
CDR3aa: CASSSIPGLAGGLSYNEQFF

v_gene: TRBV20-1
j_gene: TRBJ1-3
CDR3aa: CSARPRRASGNTIYF

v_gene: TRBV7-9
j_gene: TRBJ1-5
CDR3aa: CASSLVDQPQHF

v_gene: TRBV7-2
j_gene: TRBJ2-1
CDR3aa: CASSLGPPESNEQFF

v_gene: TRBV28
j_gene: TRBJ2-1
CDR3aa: CASSAQRTVPGEQFF

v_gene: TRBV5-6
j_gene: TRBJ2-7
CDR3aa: CASSLYSAYEQYF

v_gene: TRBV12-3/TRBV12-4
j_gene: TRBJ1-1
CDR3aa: CASSGFGWRGGNTEAFF

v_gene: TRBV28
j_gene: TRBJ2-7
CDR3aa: CASSSDRGQFISYEQYF

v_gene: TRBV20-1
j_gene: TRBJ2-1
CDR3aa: CSAQDRGTTSGRPEQFF

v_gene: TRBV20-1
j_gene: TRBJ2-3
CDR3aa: CSAREAAPTQYF

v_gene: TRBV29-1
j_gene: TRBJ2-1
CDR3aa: CSVIAGVSYNEQFF

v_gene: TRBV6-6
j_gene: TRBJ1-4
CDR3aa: CASSRDYNEKLFF